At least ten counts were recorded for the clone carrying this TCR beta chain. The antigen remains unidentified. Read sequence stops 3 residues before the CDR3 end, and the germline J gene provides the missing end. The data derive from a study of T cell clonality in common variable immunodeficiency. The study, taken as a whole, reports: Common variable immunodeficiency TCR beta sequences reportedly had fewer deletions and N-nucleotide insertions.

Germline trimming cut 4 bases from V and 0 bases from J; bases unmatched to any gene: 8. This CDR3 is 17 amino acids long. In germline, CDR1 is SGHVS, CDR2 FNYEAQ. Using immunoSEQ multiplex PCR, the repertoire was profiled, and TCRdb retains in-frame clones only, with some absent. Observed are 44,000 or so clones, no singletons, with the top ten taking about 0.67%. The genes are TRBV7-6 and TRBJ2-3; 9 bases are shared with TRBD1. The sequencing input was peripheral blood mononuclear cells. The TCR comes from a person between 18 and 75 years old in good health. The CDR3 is CASSYSLGTGSTDTQYF. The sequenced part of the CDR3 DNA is TGTGCCAGCAGCTATTCCCTCGGGACAGGGAGCACAGATACG.